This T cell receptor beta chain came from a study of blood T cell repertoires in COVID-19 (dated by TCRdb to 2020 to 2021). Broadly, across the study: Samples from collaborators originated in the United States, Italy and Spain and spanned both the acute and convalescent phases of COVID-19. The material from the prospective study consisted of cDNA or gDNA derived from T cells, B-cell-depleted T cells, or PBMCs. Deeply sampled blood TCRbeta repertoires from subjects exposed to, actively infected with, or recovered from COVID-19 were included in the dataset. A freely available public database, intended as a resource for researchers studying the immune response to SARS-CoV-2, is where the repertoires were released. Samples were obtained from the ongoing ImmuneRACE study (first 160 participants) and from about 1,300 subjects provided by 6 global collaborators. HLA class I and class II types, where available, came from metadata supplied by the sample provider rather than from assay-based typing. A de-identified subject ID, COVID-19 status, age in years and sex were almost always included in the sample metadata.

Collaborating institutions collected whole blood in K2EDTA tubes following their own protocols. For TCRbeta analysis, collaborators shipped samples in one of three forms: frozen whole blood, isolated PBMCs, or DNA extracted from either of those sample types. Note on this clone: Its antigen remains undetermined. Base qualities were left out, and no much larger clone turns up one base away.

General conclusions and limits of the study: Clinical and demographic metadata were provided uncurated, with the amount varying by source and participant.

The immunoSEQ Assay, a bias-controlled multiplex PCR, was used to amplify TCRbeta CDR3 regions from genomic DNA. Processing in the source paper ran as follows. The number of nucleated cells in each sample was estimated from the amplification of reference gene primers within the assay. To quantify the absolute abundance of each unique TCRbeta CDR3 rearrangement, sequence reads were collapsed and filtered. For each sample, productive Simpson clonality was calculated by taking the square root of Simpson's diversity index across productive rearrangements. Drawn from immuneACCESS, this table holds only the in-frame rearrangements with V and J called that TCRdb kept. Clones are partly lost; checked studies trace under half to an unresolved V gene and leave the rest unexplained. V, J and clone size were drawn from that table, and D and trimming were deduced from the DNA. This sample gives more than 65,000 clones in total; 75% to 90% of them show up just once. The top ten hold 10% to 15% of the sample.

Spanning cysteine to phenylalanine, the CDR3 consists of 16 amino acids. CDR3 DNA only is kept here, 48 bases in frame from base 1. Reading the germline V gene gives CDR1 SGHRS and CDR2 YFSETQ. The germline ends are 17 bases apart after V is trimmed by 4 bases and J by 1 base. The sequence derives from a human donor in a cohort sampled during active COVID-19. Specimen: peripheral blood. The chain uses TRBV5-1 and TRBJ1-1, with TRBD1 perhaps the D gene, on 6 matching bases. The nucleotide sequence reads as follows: TGCGCCAGCAGCCTACTGACAGGTTACTCGAACACTGAAGCTTTCTTT. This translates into CASSLLTGYSNTEAFF.